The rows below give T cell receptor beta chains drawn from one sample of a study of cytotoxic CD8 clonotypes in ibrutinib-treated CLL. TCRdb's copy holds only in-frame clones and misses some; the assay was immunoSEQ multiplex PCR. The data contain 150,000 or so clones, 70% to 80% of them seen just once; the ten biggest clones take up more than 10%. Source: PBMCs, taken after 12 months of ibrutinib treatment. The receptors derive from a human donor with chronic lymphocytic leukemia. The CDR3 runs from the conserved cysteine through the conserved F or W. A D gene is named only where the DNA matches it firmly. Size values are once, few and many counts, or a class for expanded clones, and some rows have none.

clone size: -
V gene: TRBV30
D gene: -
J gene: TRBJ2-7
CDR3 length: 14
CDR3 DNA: TGTGCCTGGAGGGACGGACGAAGGGGTTACGAGCAGTACTTC
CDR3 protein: CAWRDGRRGYEQYF

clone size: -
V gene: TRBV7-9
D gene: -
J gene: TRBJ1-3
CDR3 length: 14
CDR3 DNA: TGTGCCAGCAGCTTAGCTAGGGAATCTGACACCATATATTTT
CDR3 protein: CASSLARESDTIYF

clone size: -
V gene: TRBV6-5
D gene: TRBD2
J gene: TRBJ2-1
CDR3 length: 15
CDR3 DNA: TGTGCCAGCAGCTCAAGGACTAGCGCTAACAATGAGCAGTTCTTC
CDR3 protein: CASSSRTSANNEQFF

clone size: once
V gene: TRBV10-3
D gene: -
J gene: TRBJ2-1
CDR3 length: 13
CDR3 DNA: TGTGCCATCACGGGGGAGCGCCACAATGAGCAGTTCTTC
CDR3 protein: CAITGERHNEQFF

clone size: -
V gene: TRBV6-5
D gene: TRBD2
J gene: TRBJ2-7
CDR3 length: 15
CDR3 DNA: TGTGCCAGCAGTTACCTTCTAGCGGGAGCCTACGAGCAGTACTTC
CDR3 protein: CASSYLLAGAYEQYF

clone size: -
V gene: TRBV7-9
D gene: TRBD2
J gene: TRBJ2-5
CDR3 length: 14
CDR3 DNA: TGTGCCAGCAGCTTCGGACTAGGAAAAGAGACCCAGTACTTC
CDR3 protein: CASSFGLGKETQYF

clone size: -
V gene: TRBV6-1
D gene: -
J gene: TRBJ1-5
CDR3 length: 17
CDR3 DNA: TGTGCCAGCAGTGATGGGGGGGCAATGGGCGGGTTTCAGCCCCAGCATTTT
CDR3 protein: CASSDGGAMGGFQPQHF

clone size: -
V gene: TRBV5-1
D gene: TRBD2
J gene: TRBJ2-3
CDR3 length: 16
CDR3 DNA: TGCGCCAGCAGCTTGGCCCTAGCGGGAGGGCCAAATACGCAGTATTTT
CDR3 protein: CASSLALAGGPNTQYF

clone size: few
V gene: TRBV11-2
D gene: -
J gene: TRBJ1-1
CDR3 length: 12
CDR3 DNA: TGTGCCAGCAGCTTAGACCAAACTGAAGCTTTCTTT
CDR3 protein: CASSLDQTEAFF

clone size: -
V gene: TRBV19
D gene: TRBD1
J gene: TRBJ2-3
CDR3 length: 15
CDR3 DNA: TGTGCCAGCGTTACAAGACAGGGGGCAACAGATACGCAGTATTTT
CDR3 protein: CASVTRQGATDTQYF

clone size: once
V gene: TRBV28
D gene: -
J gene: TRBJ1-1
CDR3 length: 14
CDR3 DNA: TGTGCCAGCAGTTTATGGCAGTCGAACACTGAAGCTTTCTTT
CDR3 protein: CASSLWQSNTEAFF

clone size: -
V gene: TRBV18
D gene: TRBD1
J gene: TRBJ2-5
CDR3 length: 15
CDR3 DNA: TGTGCCAGCTCACAACCGACAGGGGGTCTAGAGACCCAGTACTTC
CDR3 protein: CASSQPTGGLETQYF

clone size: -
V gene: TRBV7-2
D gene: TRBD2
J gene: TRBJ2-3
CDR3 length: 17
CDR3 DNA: TGTGCCAGCAGCTTAGTTGCGGGAGGTTTCGGCACAGATACGCAGTATTTT
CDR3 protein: CASSLVAGGFGTDTQYF

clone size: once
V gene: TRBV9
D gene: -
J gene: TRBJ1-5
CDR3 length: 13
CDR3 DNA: TGTGCCAGCAGCGCAGGGAGAGGGCAGCCCCAGCATTTT
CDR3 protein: CASSAGRGQPQHF

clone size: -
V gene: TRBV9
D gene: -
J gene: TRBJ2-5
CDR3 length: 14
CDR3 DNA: TGTGCCAGCAGCTCGCAGGGGCAACAAGAGACCCAGTACTTC
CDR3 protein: CASSSQGQQETQYF

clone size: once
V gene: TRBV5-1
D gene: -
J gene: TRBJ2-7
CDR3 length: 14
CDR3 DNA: TGCGCCAGCAGCTTGGCCGGGAACCAATACGAGCAGTACTTC
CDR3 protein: CASSLAGNQYEQYF

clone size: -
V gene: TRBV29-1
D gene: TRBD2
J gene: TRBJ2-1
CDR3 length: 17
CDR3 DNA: TGCAGCGTTGAAGATCCTAGCGGGAGGGCCCACCCAGATGAGCAGTTCTTC
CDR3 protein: CSVEDPSGRAHPDEQFF

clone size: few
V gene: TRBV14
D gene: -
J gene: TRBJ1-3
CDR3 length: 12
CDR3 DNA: TGTGCCAGCAGCCAAGGTGGAAACACCATATATTTT
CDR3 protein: CASSQGGNTIYF

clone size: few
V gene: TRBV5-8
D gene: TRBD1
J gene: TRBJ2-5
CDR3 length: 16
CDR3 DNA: TGTGCCAGCACCAAGGGGGACAGACAGGGACCGGAGACCCAGTACTTC
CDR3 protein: CASTKGDRQGPETQYF

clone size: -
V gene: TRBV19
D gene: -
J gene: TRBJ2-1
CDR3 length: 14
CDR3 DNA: TGTGCCAGTACGACTCAGAGCTCCTACAATGAGCAGTTCTTC
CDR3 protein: CASTTQSSYNEQFF

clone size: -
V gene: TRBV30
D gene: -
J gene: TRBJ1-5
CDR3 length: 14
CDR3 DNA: TGTGCCTGGAGTGGAACAGTTTTTACTAGACCCCAGCATTTT
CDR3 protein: CAWSGTVFTRPQHF

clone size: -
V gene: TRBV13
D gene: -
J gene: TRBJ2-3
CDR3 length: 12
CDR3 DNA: TGTGCCAGCAGCTTAGTCGCAGATACGCAGTATTTT
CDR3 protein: CASSLVADTQYF

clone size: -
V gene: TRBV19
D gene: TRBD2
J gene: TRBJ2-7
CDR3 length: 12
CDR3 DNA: TGTGCCGTAGCGGGTCTAGGATACGAGCAGTACTTC
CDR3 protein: CAVAGLGYEQYF

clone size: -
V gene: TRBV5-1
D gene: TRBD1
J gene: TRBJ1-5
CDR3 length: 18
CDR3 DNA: TGCGCCAGCAGCTTACAACCCGGGACAGGGTTGGGGAATCAGCCCCAGCATTTT
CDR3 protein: CASSLQPGTGLGNQPQHF

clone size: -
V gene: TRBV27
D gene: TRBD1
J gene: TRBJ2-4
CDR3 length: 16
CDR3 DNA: TGTGCCAGCAGTCCGTCTACAGGGGGCTGGTCAAACATTCAGTACTTC
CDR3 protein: CASSPSTGGWSNIQYF

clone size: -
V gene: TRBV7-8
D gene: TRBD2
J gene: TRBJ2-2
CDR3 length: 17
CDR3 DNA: TGTGCCAGCAGCCCGGGACTAGCGGGAGACGGGACCGGGGAGCTGTTTTTT
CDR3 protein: CASSPGLAGDGTGELFF

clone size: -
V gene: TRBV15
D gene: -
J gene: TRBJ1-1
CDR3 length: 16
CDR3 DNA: TGTGCCACCAGCAGAGATTTCCCCAGGTCGAACACTGAAGCTTTCTTT
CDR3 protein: CATSRDFPRSNTEAFF

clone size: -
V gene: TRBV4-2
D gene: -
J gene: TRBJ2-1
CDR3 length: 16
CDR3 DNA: TGTGCCAGCAGCCAACCCGGCGCGGAGGCCTACAATGAGCAGTTCTTC
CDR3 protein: CASSQPGAEAYNEQFF